This paragraph reports one T cell receptor beta chain. The table came from immunoSEQ multiplex PCR; TCRdb's copy has only in-frame clones and leaves some out. This sample has about 12,000 clones, with around four fifths found just once. There are 14 residues in the CDR3. V trimming: 1 base; J trimming: 4 bases; junction bases outside the gene matches: 0. Germline V gene lookup returns CDR1 SGHTA and CDR2 FQGTGA. The record originates from a study of T cell changes during pregnancy in multiple sclerosis. The origin of this receptor is a female donor in good health, enrolled as a control in a pregnancy study. V usage is TRBV7-3 and J usage is TRBJ2-2; 7 bases agree with TRBD1. Sequencing was performed on CD8+ T cells from peripheral blood mononuclear cells, taken after pregnancy. In DNA form, the CDR3 reads TGTGCCAGCAGCTTAAAGGGGGCCACCGGGGAGCTGTTTTTT. It specifies CASSLKGATGELFF.